This T cell receptor beta chain derives from a study of blood T cell repertoires in COVID-19. As originally analysed: Using reference gene primer amplification, nucleated cell counts were estimated. Profiling relied on immunoSEQ multiplex PCR, and the TCRdb table lists in-frame clones only, not all of them. V and J calls and clone size are given by that table; D and trimming were obtained from the DNA. The top ten clones hold 2% to 3% of a sample with about 120,000 clones, roughly four fifths of them seen once. Germline CDR1 is SGHVS and CDR2 is FQNEAQ. V was trimmed by 0 bases and J by 10 bases, leaving 7 bases between them. The CDR3 spans 12 residues.

The V call is TRBV7-8, the J call TRBJ2-1; no reliable D call. This TCR was sampled from a man aged 45-65 years with acute or convalescent COVID-19. Sequencing used peripheral blood. The CDR3 loop is CASSLAISEQFF. DNA of the CDR3: TGTGCCAGCAGCTTAGCTATCTCGGAGCAGTTCTTC.